This TCR beta chain was sequenced for a study of cytomegalovirus exposure and HLA in healthy donors. Study details: Of all 400 or so donors who were genotyped, 70% to 85% belonged to the Caucasian-associated ancestry cluster.

Germline assignment: CDR1 LNHDA and CDR2 SQIVND (reference sequence). The junction had 7 bases not matched to a gene; V was cut back by 5 bases and J by 0 bases. CDR3 length equals 16 residues. The PCR contained 60 Vbeta and 13 Jbeta primers. Repertoires were generated with immunoSEQ multiplex PCR, while TCRdb's copy carries only in-frame clones and drops some. The sample holds some 69,000 clones, 65% to 70% seen once. Specimen: PBMCs. This sequence joins TRBV19 and TRBJ2-4, with TRBD1 matching 7 bases. The origin of this receptor is a male donor in good health and CMV-seropositive. The CDR3 coding sequence is TGTGCCAGTAGTCCCTGGGACAGATTAGCCAAAAACATTCAGTACTTC. This encodes CASSPWDRLAKNIQYF.